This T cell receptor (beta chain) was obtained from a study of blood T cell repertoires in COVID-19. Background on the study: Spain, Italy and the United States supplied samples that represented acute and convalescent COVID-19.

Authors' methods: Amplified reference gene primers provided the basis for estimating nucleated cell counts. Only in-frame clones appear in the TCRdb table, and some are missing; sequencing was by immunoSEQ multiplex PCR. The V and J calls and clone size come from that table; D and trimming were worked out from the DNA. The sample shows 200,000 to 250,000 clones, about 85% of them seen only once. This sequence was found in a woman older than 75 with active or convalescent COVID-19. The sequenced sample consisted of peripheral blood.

As DNA, the CDR3 is TGTGCCAGCAGCCACAAGGTACAGGGCACAGATACGCAGTATTTT. Translated, it gives CASSHKVQGTDTQYF. The gene calls are TRBV3-1 (or the pseudogene TRBV3-2) and TRBJ2-3, with D perhaps matching TRBD1 (5 bases). V shed 3 bases and J shed 1 base, with 11 bases lying between them. Germline V CDR1 and CDR2: LGHDT, YNNKEL (reference sequence). CDR3 length equals 15 residues.